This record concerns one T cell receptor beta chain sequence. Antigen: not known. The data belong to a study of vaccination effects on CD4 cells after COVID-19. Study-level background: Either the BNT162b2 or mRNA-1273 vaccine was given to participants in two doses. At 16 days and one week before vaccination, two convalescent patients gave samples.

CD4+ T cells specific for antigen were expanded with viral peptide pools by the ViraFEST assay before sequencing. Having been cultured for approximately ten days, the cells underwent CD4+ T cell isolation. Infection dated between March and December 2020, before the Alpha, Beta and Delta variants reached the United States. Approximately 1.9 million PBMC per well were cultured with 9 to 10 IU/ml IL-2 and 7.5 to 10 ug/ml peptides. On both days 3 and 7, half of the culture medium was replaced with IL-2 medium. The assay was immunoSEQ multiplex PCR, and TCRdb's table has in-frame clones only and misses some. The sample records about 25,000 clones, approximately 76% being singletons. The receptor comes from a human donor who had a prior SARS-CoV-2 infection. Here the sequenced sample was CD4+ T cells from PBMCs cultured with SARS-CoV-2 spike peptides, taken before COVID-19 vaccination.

In nucleotides, the CDR3 is TGTGCCAGCAGTGAGGGAGCGGGCACTGAAGCTTTCTTT. It translates to CASSEGAGTEAFF. The chain couples TRBV2 to TRBJ1-1; D is uncertain. Between the trimmed V and J ends, which lost 3 bases and 4 bases, there was a span of 9 bases. The CDR3 contains 13 residues. Per the germline V gene, CDR1 is SNHLY and CDR2 is FYNNEI.